This T cell receptor (beta chain) was recovered during a study of a mutant IDH1 vaccine in newly diagnosed glioma. Study details: Before enrollment, the patients had been treated with radiotherapy alone, temozolomide alone, or both together. Most of them had received both.

Described time point: baseline, week 1 (first vaccination visit). Treatment denoted: pre-vaccination baseline after standard-of-care therapy. Per germline, CDR1 GTSNPN and CDR2 SVGIG (reference sequence). This CDR3 has 12 residues. Trimming at V came to 5 bases and at J to 4 bases, leaving 2 bases not matched to a gene. Repertoires were generated with immunoSEQ multiplex PCR, while TCRdb's copy carries only in-frame clones and drops some. The sample includes tens of thousands of clones, approximately 80% seen only once; the top ten take about a fifth. The chain joins TRBV30 to TRBJ2-7; 10 bases are shared with TRBD1. The receptor was derived from a man between 18 and 29 years old with glioma. This specimen consisted of PBMCs, obtained from a glioma patient treated with radiotherapy, temozolomide or both. CDR3: CAWRQGAYEQYF. Written as DNA, the CDR3 is TGTGCCTGGCGACAGGGGGCTTACGAGCAGTACTTC.